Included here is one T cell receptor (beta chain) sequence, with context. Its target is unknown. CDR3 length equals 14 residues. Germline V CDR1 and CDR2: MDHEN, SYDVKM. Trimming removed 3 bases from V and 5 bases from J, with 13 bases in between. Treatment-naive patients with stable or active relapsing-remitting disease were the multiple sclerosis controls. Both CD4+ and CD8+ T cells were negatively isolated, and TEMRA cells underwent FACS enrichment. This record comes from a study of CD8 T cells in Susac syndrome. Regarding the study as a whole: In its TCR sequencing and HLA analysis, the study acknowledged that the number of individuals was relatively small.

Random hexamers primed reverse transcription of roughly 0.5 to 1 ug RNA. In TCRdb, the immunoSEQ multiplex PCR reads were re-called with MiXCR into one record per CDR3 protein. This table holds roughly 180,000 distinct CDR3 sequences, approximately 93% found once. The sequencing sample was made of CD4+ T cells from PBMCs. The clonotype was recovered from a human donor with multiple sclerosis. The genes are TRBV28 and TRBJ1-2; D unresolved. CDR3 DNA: TGTGCCAGCAGTTTGGAGGTCATGATATATGGCTACACCTTC. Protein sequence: CASSLEVMIYGYTF.